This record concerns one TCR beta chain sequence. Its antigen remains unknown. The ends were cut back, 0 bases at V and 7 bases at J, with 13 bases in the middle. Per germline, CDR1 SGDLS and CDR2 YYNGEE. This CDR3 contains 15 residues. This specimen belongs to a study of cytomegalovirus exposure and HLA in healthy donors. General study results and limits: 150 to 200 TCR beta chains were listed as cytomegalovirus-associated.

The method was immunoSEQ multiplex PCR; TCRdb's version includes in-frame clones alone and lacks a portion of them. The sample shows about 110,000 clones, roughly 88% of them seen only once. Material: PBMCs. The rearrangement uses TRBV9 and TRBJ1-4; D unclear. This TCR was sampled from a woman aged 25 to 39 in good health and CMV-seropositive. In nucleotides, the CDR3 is TGTGCCAGCAGCGTAGGCAAGGAGGTGATTGAAAAACTGTTTTTT. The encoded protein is CASSVGKEVIEKLFF.